This T cell receptor (beta chain) appears in the sequencing data of a study of blood T cell repertoires in COVID-19. The wider study: There were acute and convalescent COVID-19 samples, and they came from the United States, Italy and Spain. Sample material is recorded as cDNA or gDNA derived from T cells, B-cell-depleted T cells, or PBMCs.

Only in-frame clones appear in the TCRdb table, and some are missing; sequencing was by immunoSEQ multiplex PCR. The repertoire holds about 190,000 clones, with more than 60% as singletons. CDR3 length: 14 amino acids. V lost 8 bases, J lost 5 bases, and 19 bases lay in between. Per the germline V gene, CDR1 is MNHEY and CDR2 is SVGAGI. The origin of this receptor is a woman in her 50s with acute or convalescent COVID-19. The sequenced sample was peripheral blood. The chain joins TRBV6-5 to TRBJ2-7; D is possibly TRBD2 (5 bases). The CDR3 DNA reads TGTGCCAGCCTAGCCTGGCCACGAGACCACGAGCAGTACTTC. Its translation: CASLAWPRDHEQYF.